Below, 10 T cell receptor beta chains from the same sample are listed, as sequenced in a study of cytotoxic CD8 clonotypes in ibrutinib-treated CLL. Only in-frame clones appear in the TCRdb table, and some are missing; sequencing was by immunoSEQ multiplex PCR. Counted here are fewer than 80,000 clones, approximately 57% occurring once; the ten biggest clones make up roughly 15%. Sequencing was performed on PBMCs, taken after 12 months of ibrutinib treatment. These receptors originate from a human donor with chronic lymphocytic leukemia.

The table lists this clone with many counts. This chain connects TRBV29-1 to TRBJ1-2; maybe TRBD1 (5 bases). CDR3 length: 12 amino acids. Germline CDR1 and CDR2: SQVTM and ANQGSEA. V lost 3 bases and J lost 2, with 7 bases in between. CDR3 DNA: TGCAGCGTTGATTCAGGGAACTATGGCTACACCTTC. Encoded protein: CSVDSGNYGYTF.

This clone is a singleton in its sample. This chain joins TRBV28 and TRBJ1-1, with 7 bases matching TRBD1. The CDR3 runs 15 residues. Trimming took 5 bases from V and 1 from J; bases not matched to a gene: 7. In germline, CDR1 is MDHEN, CDR2 SYDVKM. As DNA, the CDR3 is TGTGCCAGCAGTCCCTCCGGGACAGCGAACACTGAAGCTTTCTTT. This gives the protein CASSPSGTANTEAFF. Complete variable domain (other parts from reference TRBV28 and TRBJ1-1): DVKVTQSSRYLVKRTGEKVFLECVQDMDHENMFWYRQDPGLGLRLIYFSYDVKMKEKGDIPEGYSVSREKKERFSLILESASTNQTSMYLCASSPSGTANTEAFFGQGTRLTVV.

This clone was counted a few times. This chain uses TRBV7-9 with TRBJ1-1; TRBD1 is a possible D gene (6 bases). V lost 5 bases, J lost 6 bases, and 16 bases lay in between. Germline CDR1 and CDR2: SEHNR and FQNEAQ (reference sequence). The CDR3 is 14 amino acids. The CDR3 region has the DNA TGTGCCAGCAGCCTCAAGGGGGGGAGGGCTGAAGCTTTCTTT. Amino acids: CASSLKGGRAEAFF. Based on the CDR3 plus reference TRBV7-9 and TRBJ1-1, the full variable domain is DTGVSQNPRHKITKRGQNVTFRCDPISEHNRLYWYRQTLGQGPEFLTYFQNEAQLEKSRLLSDRFSAERPKGSFSTLEIQRTEQGDSAMYLCASSLKGGRAEAFFGQGTRLTVV.

The chain is built from TRBV14 and TRBJ2-3; D tentatively reads TRBD1 or TRBD2 (5 bases each). The CDR3 consists of 15 residues. V was cut by 2 bases and J by 2 bases, with 11 bases left in between. Per the germline V gene, CDR1 is SGHDN and CDR2 is FVKESK. This chain's CDR3 is CASSQLGGPTDTQYF. The CDR3 nucleotides are TGTGCCAGCAGCCAACTTGGGGGACCCACAGATACGCAGTATTTT.

The chain carries TRBV19 and TRBJ2-3; no reliable D call. V gave up 5 bases and J gave up 7 bases, with 13 bases separating them. In germline, CDR1 is LNHDA, CDR2 SQIVND (reference sequence). The CDR3 totals 13 residues. DNA of the CDR3: TGTGCCAGTAGTTCCGACTTATCCCATACGCAGTATTTT. Protein: CASSSDLSHTQYF. Looking up the rest from reference TRBV19 and TRBJ2-3 gives the full variable domain: DGGITQSPKYLFRKEGQNVTLSCEQNLNHDAMYWYRQDPGQGLRLIYYSQIVNDFQKGDIAEGYSVSREKKESFPLTVTSAQKNPTAFYLCASSSDLSHTQYFGPGTRLTVL.

The V gene is TRBV2, the J gene TRBJ1-1; D is unclear. Germline V lookup: CDR1 SNHLY, CDR2 FYNNEI. Trimming took 8 bases from V and 1 from J, leaving 11 bases between them. CDR3 length equals 13 residues. CDR3 protein: CASVRARNTEAFF. DNA of the CDR3: TGTGCCAGCGTAAGGGCGCGGAACACTGAAGCTTTCTTT.

This clone showed up just a few times. The rearrangement uses TRBV29-1 and TRBJ1-3; a possible D gene is TRBD1 (6 bases). The CDR3 loop spans 14 amino acids. CDR1 and CDR2 from the germline V gene are SQVTM and ANQGSEA. V was pared by 7 bases and J by 1 base, with 14 bases between. CDR3 nucleotides: TGCAGCGCCGGACTTGGACAGTCTGGAAACACCATATATTTT. Its protein product is CSAGLGQSGNTIYF.

This clone was counted ten times or more. The chain combines TRBV30 with TRBJ1-5, with 9 bases lining up with TRBD1. V was clipped by 6 bases and J by 5 bases; unmatched bases: 5. From germline, CDR1 is GTSNPN and CDR2 SVGIG (reference sequence). The CDR3 has 13 amino acids. The CDR3 nucleotides are TGTGCCTGTAGGGACAGGGTTGATCAGCCCCAGCATTTT. As protein: CACRDRVDQPQHF. The whole variable domain, remainder taken from reference TRBV30 and TRBJ1-5, is SQTIHQWPATLVQPVGSPLSLECTVEGTSNPNLYWYRQAAGRGLQLLFYSVGIGQISSEVPQNLSASRPQDRQFILSSKKLLLSDSGFYLCACRDRVDQPQHFGDGTRLSIL.

This chain links TRBV2 with TRBJ2-4; D assignment may be TRBD1 or TRBD2 (5 bases each). The CDR3 is 14 amino acids. Per germline, CDR1 SNHLY and CDR2 FYNNEI. Trimming shortened V by 2 bases and J by 4 bases, and 9 bases separated the two germline ends. CDR3 sequence: CASSELGVKNIQYF. CDR3 nucleotides: TGTGCCAGCAGTGAATTGGGGGTTAAAAACATTCAGTACTTC.

The rearrangement joins TRBV30 to TRBJ1-4; D ambiguous. Trimming stripped 3 bases from V and 7 bases from J, with 18 bases between. The CDR3 length is 15 residues. Per germline, CDR1 GTSNPN and CDR2 SVGIG (reference sequence). The CDR3 is CAWSSPGGFGEKLFF. CDR3 DNA: TGTGCCTGGAGCTCCCCAGGAGGGTTTGGTGAAAAACTGTTTTTT.